At least ten counts were recorded for the clone carrying this TCR beta chain. Its cognate antigen is unknown. For TCRbeta, the library was prepared with unique molecular identifiers. TCRdb reprocessed the PCR reads via MiXCR and lists one record per CDR3 protein. This table has approximately 290,000 distinct CDR3 sequences, around 10% appearing once. These data originate in a study of T-cell reconstitution after alpha-beta-depleted transplantation in children. The CDR3 is made up of 14 amino acids. The V segment lost 6 bases and the J segment 8 bases; nucleotides outside the gene matches: 9. CDR1 is DFQATT, CDR2 SNEGSKA, per germline (reference sequence). General study findings and limits: Diversity and T-cell counts at one year after transplant derived mostly from new T cells. Some patients' high day-60 TCRbeta diversity was attributed to recipient cells surviving conditioning.

Material: peripheral blood, obtained 180 days after TCRalphabeta/CD19-depleted stem cell transplant. The origin of this receptor is a male patient between 2 and 15 years old who had a stem cell transplant for chronic granulomatous disease, so the T cells may come from the graft donor. The V gene is TRBV20-1, the J gene TRBJ2-1, with 11 bases fitting TRBD2. CDR3 nucleotides: TGCAGTGCCCAAATAGCGGGGGGGCTAGATGAGCAGTTCTTC. The encoded protein is CSAQIAGGLDEQFF.